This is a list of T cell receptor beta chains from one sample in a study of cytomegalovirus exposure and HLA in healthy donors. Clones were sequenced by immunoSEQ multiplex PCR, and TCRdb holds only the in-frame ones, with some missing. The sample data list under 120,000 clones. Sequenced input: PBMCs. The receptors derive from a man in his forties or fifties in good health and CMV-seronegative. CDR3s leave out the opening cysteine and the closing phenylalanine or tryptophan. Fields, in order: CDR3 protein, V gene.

CDR3aa: ASSVKGGTGELF
v_gene: TRBV11-3

CDR3aa: ASSIVGEGDYGYT
v_gene: TRBV19

CDR3aa: ASSPLEYYGYT
v_gene: TRBV6-6

CDR3aa: SVGQGASTEAF
v_gene: TRBV29-1

CDR3aa: ASSLLPGGNQPQH
v_gene: TRBV5-1

CDR3aa: ASSQSSAGEDNQPQH
v_gene: TRBV14

CDR3aa: ASRGTARPSYEQY
v_gene: TRBV6-6

CDR3aa: ASSYQGVMDGYT
v_gene: TRBV6-5

CDR3aa: ATLSGGEVTGELF
v_gene: TRBV10-3

CDR3aa: AWNTGGGGYT
v_gene: TRBV30

CDR3aa: ASSMGQGIGGGNQPQH
v_gene: TRBV19

CDR3aa: ASSTTSEETQY
v_gene: TRBV18

CDR3aa: ATQTGDSSYNSPLH
v_gene: TRBV2

CDR3aa: ASRRRGRAYSGNTIY
v_gene: TRBV11-3

CDR3aa: ASSLSANYGYT
v_gene: TRBV7-2

CDR3aa: SARGGYEQY
v_gene: TRBV20-1

CDR3aa: ASSSTGSGYTDTQY
v_gene: TRBV28

CDR3aa: ASSRLPLTGNYGYT
v_gene: TRBV4-1

CDR3aa: ASSVYGTGGEKLF
v_gene: TRBV2

CDR3aa: ASSQAGINYGYT
v_gene: TRBV4-1